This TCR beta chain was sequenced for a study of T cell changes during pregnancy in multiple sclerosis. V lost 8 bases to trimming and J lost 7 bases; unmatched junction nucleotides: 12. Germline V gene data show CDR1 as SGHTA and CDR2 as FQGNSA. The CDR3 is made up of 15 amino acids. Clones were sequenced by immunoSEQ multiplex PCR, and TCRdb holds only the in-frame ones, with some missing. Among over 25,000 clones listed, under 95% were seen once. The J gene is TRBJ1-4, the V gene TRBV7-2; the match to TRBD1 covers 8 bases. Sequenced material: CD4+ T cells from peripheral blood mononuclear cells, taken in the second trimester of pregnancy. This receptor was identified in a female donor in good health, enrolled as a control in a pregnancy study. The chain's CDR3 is CASSLYRGGGEKLFF. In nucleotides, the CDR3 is TGTGCCAGCTCCCTCTACAGGGGGGGTGGTGAAAAACTGTTTTTT. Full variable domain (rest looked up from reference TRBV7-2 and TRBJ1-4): GAGVSQSPSNKVTEKGKDVELRCDPISGHTALYWYRQSLGQGLEFLIYFQGNSAPDKSGLPSDRFSAERTGGSVSTLTIQRTQQEDSAVYLCASSLYRGGGEKLFFGSGTQLSVL.